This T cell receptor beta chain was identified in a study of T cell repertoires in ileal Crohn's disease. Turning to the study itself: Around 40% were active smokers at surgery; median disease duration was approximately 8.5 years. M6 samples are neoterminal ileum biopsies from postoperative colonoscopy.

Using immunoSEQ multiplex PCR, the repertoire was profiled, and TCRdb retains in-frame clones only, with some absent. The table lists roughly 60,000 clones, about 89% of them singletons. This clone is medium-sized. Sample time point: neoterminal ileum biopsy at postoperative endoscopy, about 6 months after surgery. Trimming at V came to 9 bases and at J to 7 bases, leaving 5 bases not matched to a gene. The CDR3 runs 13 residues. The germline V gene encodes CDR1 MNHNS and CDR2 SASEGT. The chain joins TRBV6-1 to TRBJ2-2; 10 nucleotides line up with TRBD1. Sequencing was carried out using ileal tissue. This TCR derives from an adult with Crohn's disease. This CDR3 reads CASVTGGIGELFF. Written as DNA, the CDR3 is TGTGCCAGTGTGACAGGGGGCATCGGGGAGCTGTTTTTT.